This T cell receptor (beta chain) was sequenced in a study of T cell responses to AZD1222 COVID-19 vaccine. Generated by immunoSEQ multiplex PCR, the TCRdb table keeps only in-frame clones and is missing some. The sample yields roughly 77,000 clones, around nine tenths seen once. This clone was picked up one time. Antigen unknown. Findings and caveats of the study: Spike-specific TCR breadth and depth grew following two AZD1222 doses. Donors were chiefly white British, with a greater number of females, and clonal diversity was perhaps underestimated. Among those given AZD1222, only six or seven were seropositive at baseline.

The origin of this receptor is an adult who received the AZD1222 COVID-19 vaccine. The sequences come from peripheral blood, collected 28 days after the second AZD1222 dose.

The DNA of the CDR3 is TGTGCCAGCAGCTTAACAGGAACAGGGGGCTCTGGCTACACCTTC. Its translation is CASSLTGTGGSGYTF. V is TRBV7-6 and J is TRBJ1-2, with 9 bases aligning to TRBD1. CDR1 is SGHVS and CDR2 is FNYEAQ in the germline V gene. Trimming cost V 2 bases and J 7 bases; bases outside gene matches: 8. This CDR3 has 15 amino acids.